This is a list of T cell receptor beta chains from one sample in a study of T cell repertoires in ileal Crohn's disease. Method: immunoSEQ multiplex PCR; TCRdb's copy keeps in-frame clones and lacks some. The sample holds more than 50,000 clones; around 90% are singletons and the top ten take 2% to 2.5%. The sequenced material came from ileal tissue. The receptor set was obtained from an adult with Crohn's disease. Both conserved end residues are part of each CDR3. The D gene is left open where the match is weak. Clone size is stated in some rows and not others, as once, few, many or a class when expanded.

v_call	j_call	d_call	clone_size	cdr3_nt	cdr3_aa
TRBV6-1	TRBJ2-5	NA	NA	TGTGCCTCCGGGCTAGGGGACGGGGGAAAGGAGACCCAGTACTTC	CASGLGDGGKETQYF
TRBV27	TRBJ2-5	NA	NA	TGTGCCAGCAGTTTATCGCCGGTCCCAAAGCCCCAAAATAGAGAGACCCAGTACTTC	CASSLSPVPKPQNRETQYF
TRBV5-6	TRBJ1-5	NA	NA	TGTGCCAGCAGCTCAGCAGGGATTCAGCCCCAGCATTTT	CASSSAGIQPQHF
TRBV9	TRBJ2-7	NA	NA	TGTGCCAGCAGCGTAGCCCCTAGCGCCACCTACGAGCAGTACTTC	CASSVAPSATYEQYF
TRBV7-9	TRBJ2-7	TRBD2	once	TGTGCCAGCAGCCCCAGCGGGAGGGCTTACGAGCAGTACTTC	CASSPSGRAYEQYF
TRBV21-1	TRBJ2-2	NA	NA	TGTGCCAGCAGCAAAGGGAGGGCCGGGGAGCTGTTTTTT	CASSKGRAGELFF
TRBV6-6	TRBJ1-2	NA	NA	TGTGCCAGCAGTTACTCGTCCAGTACGGGAGGCTACACCTTC	CASSYSSSTGGYTF
TRBV5-1	TRBJ2-6	NA	once	TGCGCCAGCAGCTTGGCCCTTGTACAGGGTAGCTCTGGGGCCAACGTCCTGACTTTC	CASSLALVQGSSGANVLTF
TRBV5-4	TRBJ2-5	NA	NA	TGTGCCAGCAGCCTAGCGTCGGGGTACCAAGAGACCCAGTACTTC	CASSLASGYQETQYF
TRBV19	TRBJ1-3	NA	NA	TGTGCCAGTAGTACAGGCTCTGGAAACACCATATATTTT	CASSTGSGNTIYF